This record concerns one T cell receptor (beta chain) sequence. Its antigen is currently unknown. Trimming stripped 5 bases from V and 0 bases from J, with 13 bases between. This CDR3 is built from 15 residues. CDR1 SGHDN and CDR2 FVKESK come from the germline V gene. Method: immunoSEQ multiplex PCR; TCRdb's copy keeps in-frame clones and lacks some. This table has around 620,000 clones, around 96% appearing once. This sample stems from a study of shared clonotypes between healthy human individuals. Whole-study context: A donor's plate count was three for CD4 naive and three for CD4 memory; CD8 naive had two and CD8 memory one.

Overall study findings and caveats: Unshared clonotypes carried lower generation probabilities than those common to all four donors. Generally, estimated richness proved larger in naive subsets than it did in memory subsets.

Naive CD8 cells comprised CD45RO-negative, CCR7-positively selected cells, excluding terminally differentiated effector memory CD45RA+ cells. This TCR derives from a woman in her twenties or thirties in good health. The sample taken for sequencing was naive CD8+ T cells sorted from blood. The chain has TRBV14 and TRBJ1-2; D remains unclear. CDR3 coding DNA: TGTGCCAGCAGCGTCCTGGACGGTGCTAACTATGGCTACACCTTC. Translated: CASSVLDGANYGYTF.